One sample yielded the 26 T cell receptor beta chains listed below, sequenced in a study of OX40 agonist ivuxolimab in advanced cancers. Sequencing used immunoSEQ multiplex PCR; TCRdb keeps in-frame clones, though not all of them. The table includes about 13,000 clones, over 75% detected once. Sequencing was performed on CD4+ or CD8+ T cells sorted from blood, taken in a trial of the OX40 agonist ivuxolimab. Receptors were obtained from an adult with an advanced solid tumor such as melanoma, head and neck, liver or kidney cancer.

V and J are TRBV11-2 and TRBJ2-1, with 12 nucleotides matching TRBD2. The trim removed 2 bases at V and 8 bases at J, leaving 4 bases unmatched. The CDR3 has 15 residues. Germline-derived CDR1 and CDR2 are SGHAT and FQNNGV. CDR3 nucleotide sequence: TGTGCCAGCAGCTTACTAGCGGGAGGGCGCGATGAGCAGTTCTTC. It yields the protein CASSLLAGGRDEQFF.

The chain uses TRBV4-1 and TRBJ1-6; weak D call: TRBD1 (5 bases). The CDR3 is 14 residues long. Germline V gene sequence: CDR1 MGHRA, CDR2 YSYEKL. V lost 0 bases, J lost 9 bases, and 9 bases lay in between. CDR3 sequence: CASSQDGAFSPLHF. CDR3 nucleotides: TGCGCCAGCAGCCAAGATGGGGCTTTTTCACCCCTCCACTTT.

This rearrangement joins TRBV10-3 to TRBJ2-2; D is unresolved. Germline CDR1 ENHRY, CDR2 SYGVKD. Trimming removed 8 bases from V and 2 bases from J, with 9 bases in between. CDR3 length equals 13 residues. CDR3 sequence (DNA): TGTGCCATCTTAGTTCGTAACACCGGGGAGCTGTTTTTT. Residues: CAILVRNTGELFF.

This sequence joins TRBV7-6 and TRBJ2-3; D not certain. CDR1 SGHVS and CDR2 FNYEAQ come from the germline V gene. The length of the CDR3 is 11 residues. The V and J ends lost 4 bases and 3 bases respectively, with 2 bases between them. The CDR3 DNA reads TGTGCCAGCAGCTCGACAGATACGCAGTATTTT. Its protein is CASSSTDTQYF. The full variable domain, completed using reference TRBV7-6 and TRBJ2-3, is GAGVSQSPRYKVTKRGQDVALRCDPISGHVSLYWYRQALGQGPEFLTYFNYEAQQDKSGLPNDRFSAERPEGSISTLTIQRTEQRDSAMYRCASSSTDTQYFGPGTRLTVL.

V gene TRBV7-8 combines with J gene TRBJ2-3, with 8 bases aligning to TRBD2. The length of the CDR3 is 16 residues. The germline V gene encodes CDR1 SGHVS and CDR2 FQNEAQ. V was pared by 8 bases and J by 3 bases, with 13 bases of the junction left unmatched. DNA for the CDR3: TGTGCCAGCGAGCATACCCCCGGCGGGGGGACAGATACGCAGTATTTT. This sequence encodes CASEHTPGGGTDTQYF.

This rearrangement joins TRBV7-2 to TRBJ2-1, with a weak D call TRBD1 (6 bases). The V and J ends lost 4 bases and 10 bases respectively, with 14 bases between them. This CDR3 is 13 amino acids long. Germline CDR1 SGHTA, CDR2 FQGNSA. Here the CDR3 reads CASSYTGSGEQFF. CDR3 nucleotide sequence: TGTGCCAGCAGCTATACAGGGTCCGGGGAGCAGTTCTTC.

V gene TRBV29-1 combines with J gene TRBJ2-2; D call uncertain. V lost 5 bases to trimming and J lost 0 bases, with 13 bases between them. CDR1 is SQVTM and CDR2 is ANQGSEA in the germline V gene. The CDR3 has 15 amino acids. The CDR3 protein is CSVSPRTANTGELFF. Written as DNA, the CDR3 is TGCAGCGTTTCTCCACGGACCGCGAACACCGGGGAGCTGTTTTTT.

V and J are TRBV7-3 and TRBJ2-1; D possibly corresponds to TRBD1 (5 bases). CDR1 is SGHTA and CDR2 is FQGTGA in the germline V gene. CDR3 length: 15 residues. V was trimmed by 1 base and J by 6 bases, leaving 13 bases between them. CDR3 DNA sequence: TGTGCCAGCAGCTTAATCAGGGATATTGGCAATGAGCAGTTCTTC. Protein sequence: CASSLIRDIGNEQFF.

J is TRBJ2-2 and V is TRBV7-9, with 9 bases matching TRBD2. Losses at the gene ends were 5 bases for V and 2 bases for J; bases not matched to a gene: 3. This CDR3 has 15 residues. Germline V gives CDR1 SEHNR, CDR2 FQNEAQ (reference sequence). The CDR3: CASSPSGINTGELFF. The CDR3 coding sequence is TGTGCCAGCAGCCCTAGCGGGATTAACACCGGGGAGCTGTTTTTT.

The DNA for the CDR3 is TGTGCCAGCAAATCAGGGGGTGTTGAAGCTTTCTTT. It codes for CASKSGGVEAFF. V is TRBV25-1 and J is TRBJ1-1, with 7 bases that match TRBD1. V trimming: 7 bases; J trimming: 7 bases; junction bases outside the gene matches: 6. The CDR3 has 12 amino acids. Germline V gives CDR1 MGHDK, CDR2 SYGVNS.

The V gene is TRBV28, the J gene TRBJ1-1; 9 positions agree with TRBD1. The CDR3 is 13 residues long. Germline V gene sequence: CDR1 MDHEN, CDR2 SYDVKM. Trimming removed 6 bases from V and 7 bases from J; junction bases left unmatched: 6. This CDR3 is CASRATGGGEAFF. CDR3 coding DNA: TGTGCCAGCAGGGCCACAGGGGGCGGTGAAGCTTTCTTT.

This clone appeared a few times. V gene TRBV29-1 combines with J gene TRBJ1-1; D is undetermined. Germline CDR1 SQVTM, CDR2 ANQGSEA. This CDR3 has 11 amino acids. Trimming took 4 bases from V and 0 from J, leaving 3 bases between them. CDR3: CSVGVNTEAFF. CDR3 coding DNA: TGCAGCGTTGGGGTGAACACTGAAGCTTTCTTT.

This clone was seen a few times. This chain connects TRBV2 to TRBJ1-6; the match to TRBD1 covers 9 bases. The CDR3 covers 14 residues. Germline V CDR1 and CDR2: SNHLY, FYNNEI. V lost 6 bases and J lost 6; bases outside the gene matches: 3. CDR3 region: CASRAGQGNSPLHF. The CDR3 DNA is TGTGCCAGCAGGGCGGGACAGGGTAATTCACCCCTCCACTTT.

This clone has only a few counts. The V call is TRBV6-5, the J call TRBJ1-4; no definite D call. This CDR3 region has 13 residues. V was cut by 5 bases and J by 5 bases, with 9 bases left in between. Germline CDR1 reads MNHEY; CDR2 reads SVGAGI. CDR3 nucleotide sequence: TGTGCCAGCAGTCGAAACGACAATGAAAAACTGTTTTTT. Translating it yields CASSRNDNEKLFF.

The chain joins TRBV9 to TRBJ2-5; tentatively, D is TRBD2 (6 bases). The germline CDR1 and CDR2 sequences are SGDLS and YYNGEE. CDR3 length equals 15 residues. V dropped 3 bases and J dropped 2 bases, with 14 bases sitting between them. CDR3 protein: CASSAGVRGQETQYF. The CDR3 nucleotides read TGTGCCAGCAGCGCCGGGGTTCGGGGGCAAGAGACCCAGTACTTC.

J is TRBJ2-7 and V is TRBV11-2; tentatively, D is TRBD1 or TRBD2 (5 bases each). Trimming stripped 1 base from V and 4 bases from J, with 23 bases between. This CDR3 has 18 residues. The germline gives CDR1 SGHAT, CDR2 FQNNGV. The CDR3 DNA sequence: TGTGCCAGCAGCTTAGGACTGGGGACGGGCGACGGTTTTTACGAGCAGTACTTC. Translating it yields CASSLGLGTGDGFYEQYF.

This clone was observed a single time. This chain connects TRBV6-5 to TRBJ2-7, with TRBD2 matching over 9 bases. There are 14 residues in the CDR3. Trimming removed 5 bases from V and 4 bases from J; junction bases left unmatched: 6. Germline assignment: CDR1 MNHEY and CDR2 SVGAGI. The chain's CDR3 is CASSPFSGGYEQYF. The CDR3 nucleotides read TGTGCCAGCAGTCCGTTTAGCGGGGGTTACGAGCAGTACTTC.

The chain uses TRBV9 and TRBJ2-7; 7 bases are shared with TRBD2. CDR3 length: 14 residues. V lost 2 bases and J lost 2; bases outside the gene matches: 4. The germline CDR1 and CDR2 sequences are SGDLS and YYNGEE. The CDR3 region has the DNA TGTGCCAGCAGCGTGGCTAGCGGAACCTACGAGCAGTACTTC. Amino acid sequence: CASSVASGTYEQYF.

This clone has only a few counts. This chain connects TRBV6-6 to TRBJ1-2; D is unresolved. The ends were cut back, 2 bases at V and 6 bases at J, with 16 bases in the middle. CDR1 is MNHNY, CDR2 SVGAGI, per germline (reference sequence). The length of the CDR3 is 15 residues. For the CDR3, the DNA is TGTGCCAGCAGTTACCCTAGTCGGGGAACAGATGGCTACACCTTC. This translates into CASSYPSRGTDGYTF.

This clone showed up just a few times. The chain joins TRBV13 to TRBJ2-5; D possibly matches TRBD1 or TRBD2 (5 bases each). Trimming removed 5 bases from V and 1 base from J, with 14 bases in between. The CDR3 sequence is 15 residues long. From germline, CDR1 is PRHDT and CDR2 FYEKMQ (reference sequence). Here the CDR3 DNA reads TGTGCCAGCAGCCCCCTGGGGCGGGTCCAAGAGACCCAGTACTTC. Translating it yields CASSPLGRVQETQYF.

This CDR3 reads CSPSGTGFGETQYF. DNA for the CDR3: TGCAGCCCCTCCGGGACAGGGTTTGGGGAGACCCAGTACTTC. The chain couples TRBV29-1 to TRBJ2-5, with 9 bases aligning to TRBD1. CDR1 is SQVTM and CDR2 is ANQGSEA in the germline V gene. V was pared by 8 bases and J by 5 bases, with 12 bases of the junction left unmatched. The CDR3 length is 14 residues.

The rearrangement links TRBV7-6 to TRBJ2-1; D is ambiguous. Germline-derived CDR1 and CDR2 are SGHVS and FNYEAQ. Trimming shortened V by 4 bases and J by 6 bases, and 7 bases separated the two germline ends. The CDR3 is 12 amino acids. CDR3 coding DNA: TGTGCCAGCAGCTCCCCTCGCAATGAGCAGTTCTTC. The encoded protein is CASSSPRNEQFF.

This clone was counted between two and nine times. The chain is built from TRBV2 and TRBJ2-7; possibly TRBD1 or TRBD2 for D (5 bases each). V was shortened by 4 bases and J by 2 bases, with 12 bases between the two germline ends. CDR3 length: 14 residues. Germline values: CDR1 SNHLY, CDR2 FYNNEI. The CDR3 nucleotides are TGTGCCAGCAGTGGTGGGGGATCCCCCTACGAGCAGTACTTC. It codes for CASSGGGSPYEQYF. The full variable domain, with the rest looked up from reference TRBV2 and TRBJ2-7, is EPEVTQTPSHQVTQMGQEVILRCVPISNHLYFYWYRQILGQKVEFLVSFYNNEISEKSEIFDDQFSVERPDGSNFTLKIRSTKLEDSAMYFCASSGGGSPYEQYFGPGTRLTVT.

The chain joins TRBV28 to TRBJ2-7; TRBD2 matches at 7 bases. CDR3 length: 14 amino acids. Germline loops: CDR1 MDHEN, CDR2 SYDVKM. V lost 5 bases to trimming and J lost 1 base; unmatched junction nucleotides: 5. The CDR3 here is CASSHLGGSYEQYF. Written as DNA, the CDR3 is TGTGCCAGCAGTCATCTGGGGGGGTCCTACGAGCAGTACTTC.

V gene TRBV29-1 combines with J gene TRBJ2-7; no clear D gene. V was clipped by 1 base and J by 0 bases, with 13 bases between them. Germline assignment: CDR1 SQVTM and CDR2 ANQGSEA. The CDR3 runs 15 residues. The CDR3 DNA sequence: TGCAGCGTTGAAGGTTCCCAGACGAGCTCCTACGAGCAGTACTTC. This gives the protein CSVEGSQTSSYEQYF.

This rearrangement joins TRBV5-1 to TRBJ1-1; 9 bases match TRBD1. Germline V lookup: CDR1 SGHRS, CDR2 YFSETQ. The CDR3 is 15 residues long. V gave up 2 bases and J gave up 4 bases; unmatched junction bases: 6. This chain's CDR3 is CASSLGTGPFTEAFF. The DNA of the CDR3 is TGCGCCAGCAGCTTAGGGACAGGGCCGTTCACTGAAGCTTTCTTT.